This TCR beta chain comes out of a study of cytomegalovirus exposure and HLA in healthy donors. Trimming took 4 bases from V and 1 from J; bases not matched to a gene: 6. Germline loops: CDR1 ENHRY, CDR2 SYGVKD. The CDR3 is made up of 15 amino acids. The data were produced by immunoSEQ multiplex PCR, yet TCRdb's version contains in-frame clones alone and is incomplete. This table has more than 150,000 clones, approximately 83% appearing once. This TCR was sampled from a woman aged 18-35 years in good health and CMV-seropositive. The chain employs TRBV10-3 and TRBJ2-5; TRBD1 matches 7 bases. Sequenced input: PBMCs. CDR3 residues: CAISAGQPFQETQYF. CDR3 sequence (DNA): TGTGCCATCAGTGCGGGACAGCCATTCCAAGAGACCCAGTACTTC.